The present entry profiles one T cell receptor (beta chain) with its context. What it binds is unknown. This sample was taken from a study of cytomegalovirus exposure and HLA in healthy donors. 13 Jbeta primers and 60 Vbeta primers were used for the PCR. Assay used: immunoSEQ multiplex PCR; TCRdb lists only in-frame clones, some missing. Recorded for this sample: some 83,000 clones. V lost 6 bases to trimming and J lost 5 bases; unmatched junction nucleotides: 8. Per the germline V gene, CDR1 is SQVTM and CDR2 is ANQGSEA. The CDR3 is 14 amino acids. Study-level points and caveats: There were a few CMV-associated chains whose specificity for CMV antigens was confirmed in vitro. Prior analysis indicated that the majority of TCR beta V segments exhibited productivity approximately 90% or approximately 30% of the time.

The V gene is TRBV29-1, the J gene TRBJ2-5, with 11 bases that match TRBD1. Sequenced input: PBMCs. This TCR was sampled from a woman in her thirties in good health and CMV-seronegative. CDR3 loop: CSVRDRGRGETQYF. The CDR3 DNA follows: TGCAGCGTCCGGGACAGGGGGAGGGGGGAGACCCAGTACTTC. Filled out from reference TRBV29-1 and TRBJ2-5, the complete variable domain reads SAVISQKPSRDICQRGTSLTIQCQVDSQVTMMFWYRQQPGQSLTLIATANQGSEATYESGFVIDKFPISRPNLTFSTLTVSNMSPEDSSIYLCSVRDRGRGETQYFGPGTRLLVL.